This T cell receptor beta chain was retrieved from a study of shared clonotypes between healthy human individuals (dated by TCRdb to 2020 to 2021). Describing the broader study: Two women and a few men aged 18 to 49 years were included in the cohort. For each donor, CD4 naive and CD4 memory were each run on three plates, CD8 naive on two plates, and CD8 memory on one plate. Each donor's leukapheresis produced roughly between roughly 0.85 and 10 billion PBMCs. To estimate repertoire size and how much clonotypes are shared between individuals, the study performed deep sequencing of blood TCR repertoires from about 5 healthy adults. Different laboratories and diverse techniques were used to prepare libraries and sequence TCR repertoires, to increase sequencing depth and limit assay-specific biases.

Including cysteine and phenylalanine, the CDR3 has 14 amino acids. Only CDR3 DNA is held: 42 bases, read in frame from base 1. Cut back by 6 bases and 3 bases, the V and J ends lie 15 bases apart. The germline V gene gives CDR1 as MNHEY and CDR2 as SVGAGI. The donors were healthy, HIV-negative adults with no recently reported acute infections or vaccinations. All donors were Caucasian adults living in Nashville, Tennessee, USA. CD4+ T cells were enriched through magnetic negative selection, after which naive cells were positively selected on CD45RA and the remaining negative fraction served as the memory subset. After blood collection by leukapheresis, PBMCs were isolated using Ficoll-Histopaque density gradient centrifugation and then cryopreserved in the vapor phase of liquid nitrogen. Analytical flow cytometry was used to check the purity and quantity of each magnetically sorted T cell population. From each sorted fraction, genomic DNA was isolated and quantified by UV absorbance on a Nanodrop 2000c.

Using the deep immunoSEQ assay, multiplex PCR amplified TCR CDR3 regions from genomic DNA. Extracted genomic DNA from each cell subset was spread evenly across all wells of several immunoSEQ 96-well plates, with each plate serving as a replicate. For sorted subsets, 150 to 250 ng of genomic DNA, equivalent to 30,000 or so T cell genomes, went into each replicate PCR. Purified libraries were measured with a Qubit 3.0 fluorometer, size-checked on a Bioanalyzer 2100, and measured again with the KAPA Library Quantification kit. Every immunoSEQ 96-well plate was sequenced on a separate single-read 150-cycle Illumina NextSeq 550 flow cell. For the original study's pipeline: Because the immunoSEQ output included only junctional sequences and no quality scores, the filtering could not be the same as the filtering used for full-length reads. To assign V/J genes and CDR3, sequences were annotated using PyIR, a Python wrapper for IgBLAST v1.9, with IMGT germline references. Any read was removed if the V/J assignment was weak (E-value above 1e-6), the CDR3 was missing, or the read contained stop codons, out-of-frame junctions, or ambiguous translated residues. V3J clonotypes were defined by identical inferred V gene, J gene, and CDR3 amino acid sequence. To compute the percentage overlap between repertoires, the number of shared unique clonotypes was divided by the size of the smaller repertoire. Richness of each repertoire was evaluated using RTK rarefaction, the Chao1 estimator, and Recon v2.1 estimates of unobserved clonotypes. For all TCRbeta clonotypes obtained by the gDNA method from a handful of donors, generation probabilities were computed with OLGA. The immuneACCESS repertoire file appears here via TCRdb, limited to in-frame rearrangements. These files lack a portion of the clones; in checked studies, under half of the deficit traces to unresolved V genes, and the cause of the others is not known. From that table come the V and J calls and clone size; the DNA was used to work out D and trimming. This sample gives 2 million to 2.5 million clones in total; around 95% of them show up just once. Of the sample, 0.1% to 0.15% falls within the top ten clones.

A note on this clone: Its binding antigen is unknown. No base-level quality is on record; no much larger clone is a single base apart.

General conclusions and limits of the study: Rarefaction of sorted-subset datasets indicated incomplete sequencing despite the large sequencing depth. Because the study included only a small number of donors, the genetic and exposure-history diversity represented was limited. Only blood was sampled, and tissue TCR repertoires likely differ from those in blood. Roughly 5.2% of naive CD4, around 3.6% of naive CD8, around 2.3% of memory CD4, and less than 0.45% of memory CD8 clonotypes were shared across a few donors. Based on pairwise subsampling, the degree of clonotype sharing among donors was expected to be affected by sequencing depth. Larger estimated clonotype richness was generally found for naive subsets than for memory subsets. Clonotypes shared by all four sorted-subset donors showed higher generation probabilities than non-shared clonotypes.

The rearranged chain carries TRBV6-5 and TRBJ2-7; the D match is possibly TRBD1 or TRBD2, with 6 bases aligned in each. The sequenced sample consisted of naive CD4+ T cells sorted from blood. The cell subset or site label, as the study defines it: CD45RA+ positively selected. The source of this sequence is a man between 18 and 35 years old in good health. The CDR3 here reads CASSNTGGSYEQYF. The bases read TGTGCCAGCAGCAATACCGGGGGCAGCTACGAGCAGTACTTC.